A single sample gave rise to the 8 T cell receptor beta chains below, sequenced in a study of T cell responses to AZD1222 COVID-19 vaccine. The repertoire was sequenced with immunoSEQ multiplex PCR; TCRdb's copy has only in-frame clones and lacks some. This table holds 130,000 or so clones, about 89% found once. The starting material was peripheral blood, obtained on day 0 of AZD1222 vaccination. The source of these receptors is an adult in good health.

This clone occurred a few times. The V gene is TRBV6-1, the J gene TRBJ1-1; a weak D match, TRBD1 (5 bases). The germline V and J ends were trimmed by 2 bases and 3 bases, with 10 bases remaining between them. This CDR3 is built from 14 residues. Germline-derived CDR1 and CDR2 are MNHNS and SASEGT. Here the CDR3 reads CASSEPGKYTEAFF. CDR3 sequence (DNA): TGTGCCAGCAGTGAACCAGGGAAATACACTGAAGCTTTCTTT.

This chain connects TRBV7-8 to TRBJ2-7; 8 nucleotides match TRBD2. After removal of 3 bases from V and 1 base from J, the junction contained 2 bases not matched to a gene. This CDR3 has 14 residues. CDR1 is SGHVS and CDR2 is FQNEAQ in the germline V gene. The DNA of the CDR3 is TGTGCCAGCAGCTTGGCTAGCGGGTCCTACGAGCAGTACTTC. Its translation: CASSLASGSYEQYF.

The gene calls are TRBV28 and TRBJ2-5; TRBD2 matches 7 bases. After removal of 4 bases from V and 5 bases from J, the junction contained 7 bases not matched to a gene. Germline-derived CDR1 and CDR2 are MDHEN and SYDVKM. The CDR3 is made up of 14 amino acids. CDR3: CASSSWEGGETQYF. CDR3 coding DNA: TGTGCCAGCAGTTCTTGGGAGGGAGGGGAGACCCAGTACTTC.

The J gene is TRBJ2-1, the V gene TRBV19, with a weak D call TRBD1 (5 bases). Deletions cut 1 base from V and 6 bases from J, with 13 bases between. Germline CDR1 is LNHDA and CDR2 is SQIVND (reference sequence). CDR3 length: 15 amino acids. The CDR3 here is CASSIVRGSVNEQFF. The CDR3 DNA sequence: TGTGCCAGTAGTATAGTTAGGGGCTCAGTCAATGAGCAGTTCTTC.

This CDR3 reads CASSSRAGELFF. Here the CDR3 DNA reads TGCGCCAGCAGTTCCAGGGCCGGGGAGCTGTTTTTT. The chain links TRBV5-1 to TRBJ2-2; TRBD1 might be the D (5 bases). The CDR3 sequence is 12 residues long. V was clipped by 5 bases and J by 6 bases, with 8 bases between them. Germline V gives CDR1 SGHRS, CDR2 YFSETQ.

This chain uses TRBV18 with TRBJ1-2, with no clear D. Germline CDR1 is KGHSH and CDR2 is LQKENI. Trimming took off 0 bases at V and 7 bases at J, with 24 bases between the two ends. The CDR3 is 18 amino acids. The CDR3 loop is CASSPPGEGIFASSGYTF. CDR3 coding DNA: TGTGCCAGCTCACCACCCGGAGAAGGGATATTCGCAAGTAGTGGCTACACCTTC.

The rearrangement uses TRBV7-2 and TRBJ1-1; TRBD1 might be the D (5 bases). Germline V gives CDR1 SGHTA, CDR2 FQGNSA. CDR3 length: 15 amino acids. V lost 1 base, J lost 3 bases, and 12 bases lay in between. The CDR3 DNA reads TGTGCCAGCAGCTTAGGGCTAGGGGTTGACACTGAAGCTTTCTTT. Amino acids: CASSLGLGVDTEAFF.

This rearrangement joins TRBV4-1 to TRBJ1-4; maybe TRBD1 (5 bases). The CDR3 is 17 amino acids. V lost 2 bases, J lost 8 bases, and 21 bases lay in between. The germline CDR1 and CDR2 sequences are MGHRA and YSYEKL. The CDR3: CASSQKGWGRDSEKLFF. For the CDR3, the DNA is TGCGCCAGCAGCCAAAAAGGGTGGGGCAGGGACTCCGAAAAACTGTTTTTT.